A selection of T cell receptor beta chains follows, all from one sample in a study of blood T cell repertoires in COVID-19. Produced via immunoSEQ multiplex PCR; TCRdb's table is partial and in-frame only. The table shows 200,000 to 250,000 clones, with roughly nine tenths occurring only once. Sequenced sample: peripheral blood. The origin of the receptors is a man in his 70s with acute or convalescent COVID-19. The CDR3 runs from the conserved cysteine through the conserved F or W. D genes are given only for firm matches. Expanded clones are given a class, and other clones once, few, many or no size at all.

.	.	TRBV25-1	TRBJ2-2	TGTGCCAGCAGTGAACAGGGATTTGGGGAGCTGTTTTTT	CASSEQGFGELFF
.	TRBD1	TRBV6-5	TRBJ1-1	TGTGCCAGCAGGCGACAGGGGGCGAACACTGAAGCTTTCTTT	CASRRQGANTEAFF
.	TRBD1	TRBV19	TRBJ1-5	TGTGCCAGTAGGGGACAGTATAATCAGCCCCAGCATTTT	CASRGQYNQPQHF
.	.	TRBV5-1	TRBJ2-3	TGCGCCAGCAGCCATGGAGAGACAGATACGCAGTATTTT	CASSHGETDTQYF
.	TRBD2	TRBV5-6	TRBJ2-2	TGTGCCAGCAGCCTTAAGGGACTAGCGGGAGTGACCGGGGAGCTGTTTTTT	CASSLKGLAGVTGELFF
.	.	TRBV11-2	TRBJ1-1	TGTGCCAGCAGCTCACTCACTGAAGCTTTCTTT	CASSSLTEAFF
.	TRBD1	TRBV11-2	TRBJ1-6	TGTGCCAGCAGCTTGACAGGGAGCTCCTATAATTCACCCCTCCACTTT	CASSLTGSSYNSPLHF
once	TRBD2	TRBV29-1	TRBJ2-3	TGCAGCGTTGAAAGAGCGGGGAGCACAGATACGCAGTATTTT	CSVERAGSTDTQYF
.	TRBD1	TRBV6-5	TRBJ1-3	TGTGCCAGCAGCCGCGACAGGGTCAGTGGAAACACCATATATTTT	CASSRDRVSGNTIYF
.	.	TRBV6-5	TRBJ1-1	TGTGCCAGCAGTTACTCGAGGCAGGGTGGCACTGAAGCTTTCTTT	CASSYSRQGGTEAFF
.	TRBD2	TRBV5-1	TRBJ2-3	TGCGCCAGCAATCTAGCGGGAGGGGTAGATACGCAGTATTTT	CASNLAGGVDTQYF
.	TRBD1	TRBV6-5	TRBJ1-5	TGTGCCAGCAATTCAGGGGGCGCGGGCAATCAGCCCCAGCATTTT	CASNSGGAGNQPQHF
.	.	TRBV21-1	TRBJ2-3	TGTGCCAGCAGCAAAGGCGAGGCGCTAGAAATGACAGATACGCAGTATTTT	CASSKGEALEMTDTQYF
.	TRBD1	TRBV28	TRBJ2-7	TGTGCCACACTAAGGACAGGGGGCGAGCAGTACTTC	CATLRTGGEQYF
.	.	TRBV3-1/TRBV3-2	TRBJ1-2	TGTGCCAGCAGCCAAAACGCAGGGCGGCACTATGGCTACACCTTC	CASSQNAGRHYGYTF
.	TRBD1	TRBV2	TRBJ1-2	TGTGCCAGCAGTGGGGACAGGGGTAACTATGGCTACACCTTC	CASSGDRGNYGYTF
.	.	TRBV18	TRBJ1-5	TGTGCCAGCTCGTCTTTAACAGGGATGGTAGATCAGCCCCAGCATTTT	CASSSLTGMVDQPQHF
once	.	TRBV6-5	TRBJ2-1	TGTGCCAGCAAACAGTACAATGAGCAGTTCTTC	CASKQYNEQFF
.	TRBD1	TRBV27	TRBJ2-7	TGTGCCAGCAGTGGCACAGGGGGCGGTTACGAGCAGTACTTC	CASSGTGGGYEQYF
.	.	TRBV6-5	TRBJ1-1	TGTGCCAGCATCGAAGGGGGAGGGACCACTGAAGCTTTCTTT	CASIEGGGTTEAFF
.	.	TRBV21-1	TRBJ1-5	TGTGCCAGCAGCAAGGTTTTGGAGGGGCACTATAGCAATCAGCCCCAGCATTTT	CASSKVLEGHYSNQPQHF
.	.	TRBV10-3	TRBJ1-2	TGTGCCATCAGTGAGTCAGACAGGACTTACTTC	CAISESDRTYF
.	.	TRBV5-6	TRBJ2-1	TGTGCCAGCAGCTTGTCGGCAGGGTCCTACAATGAGCAGTTCTTC	CASSLSAGSYNEQFF
.	TRBD2	TRBV28	TRBJ2-1	TGTGCCAGCAGTTCCCAAGGTGCGGGAGGGCCATACAATGAGCAGTTCTTC	CASSSQGAGGPYNEQFF
.	TRBD1	TRBV27	TRBJ1-1	TGTGCCAGCAGTTGGACAGGGGGCACTGAAGCTTTCTTT	CASSWTGGTEAFF
.	.	TRBV24-1	TRBJ2-5	TGTGCCACCAGTCTAGGGGGGGGAGAGACCCAGTACTTC	CATSLGGGETQYF
.	TRBD2	TRBV7-3	TRBJ2-7	TGTGCCAGCAGCTTAACGAGGACTAGCTACAACGAGCAGTACTTC	CASSLTRTSYNEQYF
.	TRBD2	TRBV4-1	TRBJ2-3	TGCGCCAGCAGCCAAGAGACTAGCGGGACAGATACGCAGTATTTT	CASSQETSGTDTQYF
.	TRBD1	TRBV28	TRBJ1-5	TGTGCCAGCAGTAAAGACAGGGGGAGGGATCAGCCCCAGCATTTT	CASSKDRGRDQPQHF
.	TRBD1	TRBV10-2	TRBJ2-2	TGCGCCAGCAGTGAGAGGGGGCCCGGCAGCACCGGGGAGCTGTTTTTT	CASSERGPGSTGELFF